This TCR beta chain was captured in a study of response to subunit inactivated influenza vaccine. Study-wide findings and caveats: Few additional T cells are recruited per seasonal influenza vaccination, authors suggested.

Germline V lookup: CDR1 SGHAT, CDR2 FQNNGV. V shed 5 bases and J 1 base; nucleotides not matched to a gene: 11. CDR3 length: 17 residues. TCRdb used MiXCR to reprocess the RT-PCR reads, holding one entry per CDR3 protein. The table lists approximately 700,000 distinct CDR3 sequences, 14% of them singletons. Regarding this clonotype: Its cognate antigen is unknown.

Specimen: PBMCs from blood, collected approximately 15 days before vaccination. J is TRBJ2-5 and V is TRBV11-2; 9 nucleotides match TRBD2. This receptor was obtained from a man over 45 who received an inactivated influenza vaccine. Written as DNA, the CDR3 is TGTGCCAGCAGCCCTGGGGTTAGCGGGGGATTCCAAGAGACCCAGTACTTC. This encodes CASSPGVSGGFQETQYF.